Below, one T cell receptor beta chain is given with its context. As yet, its antigen is unknown. The germline V gene has CDR1 SNHLY and CDR2 FYNNEI. V trimming: 7 bases; J trimming: 4 bases; junction bases outside the gene matches: 9. This CDR3 has 14 amino acids. The sample originates from a study of cytomegalovirus exposure and HLA in healthy donors. Findings and caveats of the study: TCR beta V- and J-gene trimming, according to a later analysis, was linked to a missense DCLRE1C variant.

The primer mix had 60 Vbeta and 13 Jbeta primers. Study processing details: The authors later counted 65 million to 90 million unique TCR beta chains, around 9.9 million of them shared. Assay used: immunoSEQ multiplex PCR; TCRdb lists only in-frame clones, some missing. Clone size and V and J calls were adopted from that table, with D and trimming inferred from the DNA. In the table there are about 160,000 clones, about 71% of which are singletons. The V gene is TRBV2, the J gene TRBJ1-1, with TRBD1 matching over 7 bases. Sequencing was carried out using PBMCs. The source is a woman in her twenties or thirties in good health and CMV-seronegative. CDR3 loop: CASTLPQGGTEAFF. CDR3 coding DNA: TGTGCCAGCACCCTCCCCCAGGGGGGCACTGAAGCTTTCTTT.